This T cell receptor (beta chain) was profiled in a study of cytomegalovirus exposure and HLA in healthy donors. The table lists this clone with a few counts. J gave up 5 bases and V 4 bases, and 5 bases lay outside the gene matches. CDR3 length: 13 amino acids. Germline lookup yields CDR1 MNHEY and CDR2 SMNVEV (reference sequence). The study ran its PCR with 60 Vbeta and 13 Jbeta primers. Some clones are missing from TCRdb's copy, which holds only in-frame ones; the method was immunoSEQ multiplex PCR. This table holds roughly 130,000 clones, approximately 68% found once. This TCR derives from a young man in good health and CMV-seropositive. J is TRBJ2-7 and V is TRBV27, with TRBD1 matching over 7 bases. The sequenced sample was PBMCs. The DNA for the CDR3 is TGTGCCAGCAGTTCCGGGACAGTCAACGAGCAGTACTTC. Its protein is CASSSGTVNEQYF.